Here is one T cell receptor beta chain with its context. As yet, its antigen is unknown. This CDR3 is built from 12 residues. J was trimmed by 5 bases and V by 3 bases; bases with no gene match: 3. Germline loops: CDR1 SQVTM, CDR2 ANQGSEA. The data were taken from a study of T cell responses to AZD1222 COVID-19 vaccine. Study-wide findings and caveats: CD4 TCRs covered the whole spike, strongest at regions 160-218 and 743-854. A rise in Spike-specific TCR breadth and depth followed two AZD1222 doses. Clonal diversity was possibly underestimated, and the donors were mostly white British, with more females.

The table came from immunoSEQ multiplex PCR; TCRdb's copy has only in-frame clones and leaves some out. The sample lists roughly 150,000 clones; roughly 90% were seen once. The sample in question was peripheral blood, obtained on day 0 of AZD1222 vaccination. This receptor was identified in an adult in good health. The V and J genes are TRBV29-1 and TRBJ1-1, with 7 bases that match TRBD1. The CDR3 here is CSVDSRGTEAFF. The CDR3 region has the DNA TGCAGCGTTGATAGCAGGGGGACTGAAGCTTTCTTT. Based on the CDR3 plus reference TRBV29-1 and TRBJ1-1, the full variable domain is SAVISQKPSRDICQRGTSLTIQCQVDSQVTMMFWYRQQPGQSLTLIATANQGSEATYESGFVIDKFPISRPNLTFSTLTVSNMSPEDSSIYLCSVDSRGTEAFFGQGTRLTVV.